Detailed here is one TCR beta chain. Its specificity is not known. From germline, CDR1 is SQVTM and CDR2 ANQGSEA. Trimming took 3 bases from V and 0 from J, leaving 7 bases between them. CDR3 size: 13 residues. This record comes from a study of beta chain features in type 1 diabetes. Regarding the study as a whole: Naive, central memory and Treg TCRB repertoires appeared more alike in patients than in healthy donors. Among patients with Type 1 diabetes, TCRB CDR3s were moderately but significantly shorter in every one of the four CD4+ subsets. These data did not resolve whether HLA type affects TCRB rearrangement.

Every bit of the isolated RNA underwent reverse transcription, so sequencing read expressed TCRB transcripts. Reads from naive, central memory and regulatory T cell samples averaged about 3.3 million. The table came from immunoSEQ multiplex PCR; TCRdb's copy has only in-frame clones and leaves some out. The sample gives 310,000 or so clones, about 15% of which show up once; about 0.014% is in the top ten. Sequenced material: naive CD4+ T cells from blood. This receptor was identified in a man between 18 and 35 years old with type 1 diabetes. The chain is built from TRBV29-1 and TRBJ2-3; unclear D gene. The CDR3 spells CSVDGRSTDTQYF. CDR3 sequence (DNA): TGCAGCGTTGACGGTCGGAGCACAGATACGCAGTATTTT.